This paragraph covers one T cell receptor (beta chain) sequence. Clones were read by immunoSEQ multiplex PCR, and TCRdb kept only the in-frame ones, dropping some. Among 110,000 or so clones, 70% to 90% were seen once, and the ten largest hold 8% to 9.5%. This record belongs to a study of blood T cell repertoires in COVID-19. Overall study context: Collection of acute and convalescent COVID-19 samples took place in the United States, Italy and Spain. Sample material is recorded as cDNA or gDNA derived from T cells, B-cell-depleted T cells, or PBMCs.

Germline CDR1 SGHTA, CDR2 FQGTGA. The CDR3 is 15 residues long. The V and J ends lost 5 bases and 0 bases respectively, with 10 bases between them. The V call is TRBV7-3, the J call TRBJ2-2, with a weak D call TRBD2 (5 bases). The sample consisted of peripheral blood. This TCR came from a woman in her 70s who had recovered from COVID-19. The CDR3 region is CASSKARANTGELFF. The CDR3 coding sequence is TGTGCCAGCAGCAAAGCGAGGGCGAACACCGGGGAGCTGTTTTTT.